Listed below are T cell receptor beta chains from one sample, sequenced in a study of cytomegalovirus exposure and HLA in healthy donors. Profiled with immunoSEQ multiplex PCR; TCRdb holds only in-frame clones, not every one. Found here are 200,000 to 250,000 clones, roughly 82% of them singletons; the top ten hold 4.5% to 6%. Sequencing was performed on PBMCs. These receptors were obtained from a woman between 35 and 50 years old in good health and CMV-seropositive. Each CDR3 is given with its conserved first and last residue. A D gene is named only where the DNA matches it firmly. Clone size is shown for a subset of rows, as once, few, many or a class of expanded clone.

cdr3_nt	cdr3_aa	v_call	j_call	clone_size	d_call
TGCGCCAGCAGCCAAGAGTCGACTAGCGTATACGAGCAGTACTTC	CASSQESTSVYEQYF	TRBV4-1	TRBJ2-7	NA	TRBD2
TGTGCCAGCAGCTCACCTACCTTCGTGACATTTAACACTGAAGCTTTCTTT	CASSSPTFVTFNTEAFF	TRBV7-9	TRBJ1-1	NA	NA
TGTGCCAGCAGCTTTGGTATCATGGCGGGCCACCAAGAGACCCAGTACTTC	CASSFGIMAGHQETQYF	TRBV5-6	TRBJ2-5	NA	NA
TGTGCCAGCAGCCCGGGTGGGACTGAAGCTTTCTTT	CASSPGGTEAFF	TRBV7-9	TRBJ1-1	NA	NA
TGTGCCAGCAGTTCACAGGGCTGGGGCTATGGCTACACCTTC	CASSSQGWGYGYTF	TRBV27	TRBJ1-2	once	NA
TGCGCCAGCAAATCGGAAGGGGATTACGAGCAGTACTTC	CASKSEGDYEQYF	TRBV5-1	TRBJ2-7	few	NA
TGTGCCAGTAAGGTGCAGGGGGGTACTGAAGCTTTCTTT	CASKVQGGTEAFF	TRBV19	TRBJ1-1	NA	TRBD1
TGTGCCAGCAGCCCAGGGCAGGGTAGGGGCTACACCTTC	CASSPGQGRGYTF	TRBV7-2	TRBJ1-2	NA	NA
TGCGCCAGCAGAGGGGGCGACAGATTCACCGGGGAGCTGTTTTTT	CASRGGDRFTGELFF	TRBV5-1	TRBJ2-2	NA	TRBD1
TGCGCCAGCAGCACAGGGACTAGCTCCTACGAGCAGTACTTC	CASSTGTSSYEQYF	TRBV5-1	TRBJ2-7	once	TRBD2
TGCGCCAGCAGCTTCCGACTAGCTGGCTCCTACGAGCAGTACTTC	CASSFRLAGSYEQYF	TRBV4-1	TRBJ2-7	NA	TRBD2
TGTGCCAGCAGTTGGAACAGGGGGCCCGGGGAGCTGTTTTTT	CASSWNRGPGELFF	TRBV6-5	TRBJ2-2	once	TRBD1
TGTGCCAGCAGTCCGCTAGCGGGAGGCTCCTACAATGAGCAGTTCTTC	CASSPLAGGSYNEQFF	TRBV27	TRBJ2-1	NA	TRBD2
TGTGCCAGCAGCCTTTCAGGGGCCTTAAATGAAAAACTGTTTTTT	CASSLSGALNEKLFF	TRBV7-2	TRBJ1-4	few	NA
TGTGCCAGCAGTCAAGAGGCGGGGTACAATGAGCAGTTCTTC	CASSQEAGYNEQFF	TRBV7-9	TRBJ2-1	NA	NA
TGTGCCGCAGGGGGACAGGGAAAAACTTTCTTT	CAAGGQGKTFF	TRBV6-5	TRBJ1-1	NA	TRBD1
TGTGCCAGCAGCCGGACAGGGACCTCCTCGGGCTCTGGAAACACCATATATTTT	CASSRTGTSSGSGNTIYF	TRBV7-2	TRBJ1-3	NA	TRBD1
TGCGCCAGCCGCCCAACTAGCGGTCGATATGAGCAGTTCTTC	CASRPTSGRYEQFF	TRBV4-1	TRBJ2-1	NA	TRBD2
TGTTCCAGCAGCTCCGGGGTAACGTGGGACACCTTC	CSSSSGVTWDTF	TRBV7-9	TRBJ1-2	NA	NA
TGTGCCAGCAGCTTCGGGGCTAACTATGGCTACACCTTC	CASSFGANYGYTF	TRBV6-5	TRBJ1-2	once	NA